This T cell receptor beta chain came from a study of T-cell reconstitution after alpha-beta-depleted transplantation in children. General study points: Reportedly, alpha-beta T cells present about two months post-transplant originated from several hundred expanded clones of graft origin. Most T-cell counts and diversity one year after the transplant came from T cells that were newly produced.

To note about this clonotype: Its target is not known.

The germline V gene has CDR1 LGHNA and CDR2 YSLEER. The CDR3 contains 13 residues. V shed 4 bases and J 5 bases; nucleotides not matched to a gene: 3. Molecular barcoding with unique molecular identifiers was used for the TCRbeta library. MiXCR was run by TCRdb on the PCR reads, yielding one entry per CDR3 protein. The repertoire holds fewer than 550,000 distinct CDR3 sequences, with about 10% as singletons. The receptor was isolated from a female patient aged 2-15 years who had a stem cell transplant for aplastic anemia, so the T cells may come from the graft donor. The source material was PBMCs, mostly from graft donor cells, sampled 180 days after TCRalphabeta/CD19-depleted stem cell transplant. The J gene is TRBJ2-7, the V gene TRBV4-3; 9 nucleotides align to TRBD1. CDR3 DNA: TGCGCCAGCAGCCCTCGGACAGGGGACGAGCAGTACTTC. This codes for CASSPRTGDEQYF.